This T cell receptor (beta chain) was captured in a study of cytomegalovirus exposure and HLA in healthy donors. As for the study in general: The study's early data release held about 85 million unique TCRs from HLA-typed donors. Notes on the study in general: In most subjects, TCR beta sequences reportedly gave accurate predictions of HLA-A and HLA-B alleles.

To note about this clone: Its antigen is as yet unknown.

The J segment lost 13 bases and the V segment lost 5 bases, leaving 6 bases of the junction unmatched. Looked up from germline, CDR1 is DFQATT and CDR2 is SNEGSKA (reference sequence). The CDR3 sequence is 10 residues long. Amplification used 60 Vbeta primers and 13 Jbeta primers. Sequencing was performed with immunoSEQ multiplex PCR; in TCRdb, only in-frame clones are kept and a portion is missing. The data contain some 54,000 clones, around 82% of them singletons. The J gene is TRBJ1-2, the V gene TRBV20-1; 8 bases map to TRBD1. This receptor was identified in a male donor in good health and CMV-seronegative. The sample comprised PBMCs. The CDR3 DNA reads TGCAGTGCTGGACAGGGCGAGGGCACCTTC. It specifies CSAGQGEGTF.